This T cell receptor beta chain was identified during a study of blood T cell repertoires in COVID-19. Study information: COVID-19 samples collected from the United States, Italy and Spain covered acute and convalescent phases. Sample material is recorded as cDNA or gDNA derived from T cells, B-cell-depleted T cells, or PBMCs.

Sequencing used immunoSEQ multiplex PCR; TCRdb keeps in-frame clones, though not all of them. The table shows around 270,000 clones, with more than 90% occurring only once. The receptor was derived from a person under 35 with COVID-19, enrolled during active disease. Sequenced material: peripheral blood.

The CDR3 DNA is TGCGCCAGCAGCTTGGGCGCGGGACAGGGAAGCAACGAGCAGTACTTC. This encodes CASSLGAGQGSNEQYF. The rearrangement links TRBV5-1 to TRBJ2-7; TRBD1 agrees at 9 bases. The V gene's germline CDR1 is SGHRS and CDR2 YFSETQ. This CDR3 is built from 16 residues. Unmatched junction bases numbered 9, after V lost 0 bases and J lost 5 bases.